The 14 T cell receptor beta chains presented below share a single source sample, sequenced in a study of T cell responses to AZD1222 COVID-19 vaccine. Some clones are missing from TCRdb's copy, which holds only in-frame ones; the method was immunoSEQ multiplex PCR. The table has some 180,000 clones, roughly 92% seen once. The sequences come from peripheral blood, collected 28 days after the second AZD1222 dose. These receptors came from an adult who received the AZD1222 COVID-19 vaccine.

The chain employs TRBV7-9 and TRBJ1-4; 8 nucleotides line up with TRBD1. Trimming removed 5 bases from V and 4 bases from J; junction bases left unmatched: 12. CDR1 and CDR2 from the germline V gene are SEHNR and FQNEAQ (reference sequence). The CDR3 length is 17 residues. The CDR3 reads CASSPSRDRFINEKLFF. The CDR3 bases are TGTGCCAGCAGCCCGTCCCGGGACAGGTTTATTAATGAAAAACTGTTTTTT.

The rearrangement links TRBV10-2 to TRBJ2-2; TRBD1 might be the D (5 bases). Trimming pared 3 bases from V and 2 bases from J, leaving 16 bases between. This CDR3 is built from 17 residues. Germline V gene sequence: CDR1 WSHSY, CDR2 SAAADI. The CDR3 DNA reads TGCGCCAGCAGTGATCATTTTCGAAGGGGAAACACCGGGGAGCTGTTTTTT. Its translation is CASSDHFRRGNTGELFF.

In its sample, this clone was seen once. This sequence joins TRBV6-5 and TRBJ2-2, with a possible D match to TRBD2 (5 bases). The germline V and J ends were trimmed by 5 bases and 0 bases, with 10 bases remaining between them. CDR1 and CDR2 from the germline V gene are MNHEY and SVGAGI. The CDR3 sequence is 15 residues long. Written as DNA, the CDR3 is TGTGCCAGCAGTACCCGGGGAGCGAACACCGGGGAGCTGTTTTTT. Translated: CASSTRGANTGELFF.

The table lists this clone with a few counts. The gene calls are TRBV6-6 and TRBJ2-7; the D is unclear. With 2 bases removed from V and 3 bases from J, the gap between germline ends came to 11 bases. This CDR3 comprises 14 residues. Germline V lookup: CDR1 MNHNY, CDR2 SVGAGI (reference sequence). CDR3 DNA sequence: TGTGCCAGCAGTTACAGTGACACCCACTACGAGCAGTACTTC. Translated, it gives CASSYSDTHYEQYF.

This clone was recorded once. This sequence joins TRBV5-1 and TRBJ1-6, with D possibly TRBD1 on 5 matching bases. Trimming shortened V by 4 bases and J by 4 bases, and 15 bases separated the two germline ends. The CDR3 consists of 16 residues. The germline V gene has CDR1 SGHRS and CDR2 YFSETQ. The CDR3 loop is CASSPEGGQYNSPLHF. The CDR3 nucleotides are TGCGCCAGCAGCCCGGAGGGCGGACAATATAATTCACCCCTCCACTTT.

The chain carries TRBV7-9 and TRBJ1-2; TRBD1 agrees at 7 bases. The V and J ends lost 5 bases and 8 bases, in that order; junction bases with no gene match: 11. The CDR3 covers 14 residues. Germline assignment: CDR1 SEHNR and CDR2 FQNEAQ (reference sequence). CDR3 in DNA: TGTGCCAGCAGCCCCGACAGGGATTCGGACGGCTACACCTTC. As protein: CASSPDRDSDGYTF.

The chain is built from TRBV7-2 and TRBJ1-1, with no clear D. The germline gives CDR1 SGHTA, CDR2 FQGNSA. V lost 2 bases and J 0 bases, leaving 4 bases between the germline ends. This CDR3 is built from 13 residues. The CDR3 region has the DNA TGTGCCAGCAGCTTATACGTGAACACTGAAGCTTTCTTT. It translates to CASSLYVNTEAFF.

The chain couples TRBV5-1 to TRBJ2-7; 8 bases are a match to TRBD1. Germline V gene lookup returns CDR1 SGHRS and CDR2 YFSETQ. CDR3 length equals 15 residues. Trimming cost V 4 bases and J 3 bases; bases outside gene matches: 9. CDR3 protein: CASSPGTGIGYEQYF. In DNA form, the CDR3 reads TGCGCCAGCAGCCCCGGGACAGGAATTGGCTACGAGCAGTACTTC.

J is TRBJ1-2 and V is TRBV27; D perhaps matches TRBD1 (5 bases). The length of the CDR3 is 16 residues. Trimming cost V 3 bases and J 0 bases, with 14 bases left between them. Germline V CDR1 and CDR2: MNHEY, SMNVEV (reference sequence). CDR3 DNA sequence: TGTGCCAGCAGTTTGACAGTGATAACAGCTAACTATGGCTACACCTTC. Its protein is CASSLTVITANYGYTF.

The CDR3 region has the DNA TGTGCCAGCAGCTTGTTTGGGGATACGCAGTATTTT. This gives the protein CASSLFGDTQYF. The chain employs TRBV5-6 and TRBJ2-3; no clear D gene. The CDR3 extends over 12 amino acids. Trimming removed 1 base from V and 6 bases from J, with 6 bases in between. Germline loops: CDR1 SGHDT, CDR2 YYEEEE.

As to this clone: Within the sample, other DNA sequences also encode this same CDR3. The CDR3 spells CASSLVGNYGYTF. The DNA for the CDR3 is TGTGCCAGCAGCTTGGTAGGCAACTATGGCTACACCTTC. The chain joins TRBV5-5 to TRBJ1-2, with D hard to call. Germline values: CDR1 SGHKS, CDR2 YYEKEE (reference sequence). The CDR3 runs to 13 residues. V gave up 0 bases and J gave up 2 bases, with 5 bases separating them.

This chain links TRBV5-6 with TRBJ2-3, with 13 positions matching TRBD2. The length of the CDR3 is 17 residues. Germline V gene data show CDR1 as SGHDT and CDR2 as YYEEEE. Losses at the gene ends were 4 bases for V and 8 bases for J; bases not matched to a gene: 13. The chain's CDR3 is CASSPALLAGGRGTQYF. As DNA, the CDR3 is TGTGCCAGCAGCCCGGCCCTACTAGCGGGGGGGCGGGGTACGCAGTATTTT.

J is TRBJ2-7 and V is TRBV6-6; D may correspond to TRBD1 or TRBD2 (5 bases each). V dropped 0 bases and J dropped 11 bases, with 14 bases sitting between them. The germline gives CDR1 MNHNY, CDR2 SVGAGI (reference sequence). The CDR3 totals 13 residues. The CDR3 DNA follows: TGTGCCAGCAGTTACTCGATGAGGGACGGAGAGTACTTC. Translation: CASSYSMRDGEYF.

Here the CDR3 reads CASSMQGMNTEAFF. CDR3 nucleotides: TGTGCCAGTAGTATGCAGGGGATGAACACTGAAGCTTTCTTT. This chain links TRBV19 with TRBJ1-1; possibly TRBD1 for D (6 bases). Trimming pared 3 bases from V and 0 bases from J, leaving 8 bases between. This CDR3 comprises 14 residues. Germline CDR1 reads LNHDA; CDR2 reads SQIVND (reference sequence).